This is a list of T cell receptor beta chains from one sample in a study of blood T cells in healthy people across ages. MiXCR, run by TCRdb on the 5' RACE reads, gives a single entry per CDR3 protein. This table has around 1.5 million distinct CDR3 sequences, approximately 59% appearing once. Specimen: blood. The source is a man aged 18 to 29 in good health. Both conserved end residues are part of each CDR3. Each record gives: D gene, V gene, CDR3 length, clone size, J gene, CDR3 DNA, CDR3 protein. D genes are given only for firm matches. A clone size is listed for some rows: how often the clone was seen (once, few, many), or a class if it is expanded.

>TRBD2|TRBV10-3|15|once|TRBJ2-7
TGTGCCATCAGCACTTCGACTAGCGGGGCCTACGAGCAGTACTTC
CAISTSTSGAYEQYF
>NA|TRBV25-1|12|few|TRBJ2-7
TGTGCCAGCACTTACAGTGGATACGAGCAGTACTTC
CASTYSGYEQYF
>NA|TRBV7-2|17|NA|TRBJ1-2
TGTGCCAGCAGCTTAGACGCTACTCCTAATCCCCCGTTAAGCTACACCTTC
CASSLDATPNPPLSYTF
>NA|TRBV28|11|once|TRBJ1-2
TGTGCCAGCAGGCAATCTTATGGCTACATCTTC
CASRQSYGYIF
>NA|TRBV7-6|14|NA|TRBJ1-2
TGTGCCAGCAGCTTAGATGGCAGGCGGGCTGGCTACACCTTC
CASSLDGRRAGYTF
>NA|TRBV3-1|12|NA|TRBJ2-7
TGTGCCAGCAGCCAAGACATCTACGAGCAGTACTTC
CASSQDIYEQYF
>NA|TRBV9|14|NA|TRBJ2-3
TGTGCCAGCAGCCTCGAGAGGGGGAGAAATACGCAGTATTTT
CASSLERGRNTQYF
>TRBD2|TRBV7-2|16|NA|TRBJ2-7
TGTGCCAGCAGCTTTCGGGCGGGGGGGCCTATGTACGAGCAGTACTTC
CASSFRAGGPMYEQYF
>TRBD2|TRBV6-2/TRBV6-3|13|few|TRBJ2-1
TGTGCCAGCAGTTATAGCGGGAGGGCCGTAAAGTTCTTC
CASSYSGRAVKFF
>NA|TRBV10-3|13|few|TRBJ1-1
TGTGCCATCAAAATGAGGGAGGCCACTGAAGCTTTCTTT
CAIKMREATEAFF
>NA|TRBV7-9|12|NA|TRBJ1-2
TGTGCCAGCAGCCCGGGGACGCTTGGCTACACCTTC
CASSPGTLGYTF
>NA|TRBV4-1|13|NA|TRBJ1-6
TGCGCCAGCAGCCAAAGAGTCGACCGCCCCCTCCACTTT
CASSQRVDRPLHF
>NA|TRBV29-1|14|NA|TRBJ1-1
TGCAGCGCCAACAGGCCGGGAGTGGACACTGAAGCTTTCTTT
CSANRPGVDTEAFF
>TRBD1|TRBV27|15|NA|TRBJ2-1
TGTGCCAGCAGTTTAGCCACCTTGTCAGGGGGCGAGCAGTTCTTC
CASSLATLSGGEQFF
>NA|TRBV15|16|NA|TRBJ2-3
TGTGCCACCAGCGGGGATCATCGGGGGGCCACGGATACGCAGTATTTT
CATSGDHRGATDTQYF
>NA|TRBV29-1|13|once|TRBJ1-6
TGCAGCGTTGGGGCAGGGTATAATTCACCCCTCCACTTT
CSVGAGYNSPLHF
>NA|TRBV4-2|13|NA|TRBJ2-7
TGTGCCAGCAGTCGACTAGTAACCTACGAGCAGTACTTC
CASSRLVTYEQYF
>NA|TRBV27|14|NA|TRBJ2-7
TGTGCCAGCAGTTTAAAGGCTTGGGGTTACGAGCAGTACTTC
CASSLKAWGYEQYF
>TRBD1|TRBV6-6|14|NA|TRBJ1-6
TGTGCCAGCAGGGGACAGGGAAATAATTCACCCCTCCACTTT
CASRGQGNNSPLHF
>NA|TRBV11-1|13|NA|TRBJ2-3
TGTGCCAGCAGTAGAATTCCCGGGGGCACGCAGTATTTT
CASSRIPGGTQYF
>NA|TRBV7-9|12|many|TRBJ2-3
TGTGCCAGCAGTTTTGACACAGATACGCAGTATTTT
CASSFDTDTQYF
>TRBD1|TRBV7-8|15|NA|TRBJ2-7
TGTGCCAGCAGCTCGGACAGGGGCCGCTCCTACGAGCAGTACTTC
CASSSDRGRSYEQYF
>NA|TRBV28|14|NA|TRBJ2-2
TGTGCCGCCGTGAGGAGGTGGAACACCGGGGAGCTGTTTTTT
CAAVRRWNTGELFF
>TRBD2|TRBV9|15|NA|TRBJ2-3
TGTGCCAGCAGCCGAGCGGGGTTGAGCACAGATACGCAGTATTTT
CASSRAGLSTDTQYF
>NA|TRBV5-1|15|NA|TRBJ2-1
TGCGCCAGCAGCTTGGTTACAGGTAACCTGAATGAGCAGTTCTTC
CASSLVTGNLNEQFF
>NA|TRBV12-3/TRBV12-4|14|few|TRBJ2-1
TGTGCCAGCGATTTTGGGGGCACCTACAATGAGCAGTTCTTC
CASDFGGTYNEQFF
>TRBD1|TRBV14|18|NA|TRBJ2-5
TGTGCCAGCAGCCCAAGGACAGGGGGCCGGGTTCTTAAAGAGACCCAGTACTTC
CASSPRTGGRVLKETQYF
>NA|TRBV4-3|15|NA|TRBJ2-7
TGCGCCAGCAGCCAAGGTCCAGGGGGGCTCTACGAGCAGTACTTC
CASSQGPGGLYEQYF
>NA|TRBV27|14|NA|TRBJ1-2
TGTGCCAGCAGTGGGACTGAAGGAAACTATGGCTACACCTTC
CASSGTEGNYGYTF
>TRBD1|TRBV7-9|15|once|TRBJ2-7
TGTGCCAGCAGTCACTTGGGACAGGGGCCGTACGAGCAGTACTTC
CASSHLGQGPYEQYF
>TRBD1|TRBV6-5|16|few|TRBJ2-7
TGTGCCAGCAGTTCGCCCGGGACAGGGAGCTCCTACGAGCAGTACTTC
CASSSPGTGSSYEQYF
>TRBD1|TRBV20-1|13|NA|TRBJ1-2
TGCAGTGCTAGAGAACAGGGGGACTATGGCTACACCTTC
CSAREQGDYGYTF
>TRBD1|TRBV3-1|18|few|TRBJ2-7
TGTGCCAGCAGCCAAGATACCGCGGCAGCGACAGGGCTATACGAGCAGTACTTC
CASSQDTAAATGLYEQYF
>NA|TRBV4-2|16|few|TRBJ2-7
TGTGCCAGTTCTCCTTCCGGCGGGGATAGCTCCTACGAGCAGTACTTC
CASSPSGGDSSYEQYF
>NA|TRBV29-1|13|NA|TRBJ2-4
TGCAGCGTTGGGGGGCGAACCAAAAACATTCAGTACTTC
CSVGGRTKNIQYF
>NA|TRBV6-6|12|once|TRBJ2-7
TGTGCCAGCAGTCAAAGGGGTGACGAGCAGTACTTC
CASSQRGDEQYF
>NA|TRBV2|15|NA|TRBJ1-2
TGTGCCAGCAGTGGTATGACAGATTTTGGCTATGGCTACACCTTC
CASSGMTDFGYGYTF
>NA|TRBV7-8|15|once|TRBJ2-5
TGTGCCAGCACCGGCCCGGGACTTCCAGACAATGAGCAGTACTTC
CASTGPGLPDNEQYF
>NA|TRBV21-1|14|NA|TRBJ2-7
TGTGCCAGCAGCACCCGGGACTTGCTTTCCGAGCAGTACTTC
CASSTRDLLSEQYF
>TRBD1|TRBV12-3/TRBV12-4|15|NA|TRBJ2-5
TGTGCCAGCAGTTCCAGGGGGCTGGGTGAAGAGGCCCAGTACTTC
CASSSRGLGEEAQYF
>TRBD2|TRBV28|18|NA|TRBJ2-1
TGTGCCAGCAGTTTATTGGATCTAGCGGGATCGTTGGAGAATGAGCAGTTCTTC
CASSLLDLAGSLENEQFF
>TRBD1|TRBV6-5|13|NA|TRBJ2-1
TGTGCCAGCAGTTACGGGAGTCACAGGGGGCAGTTCTTC
CASSYGSHRGQFF
>NA|TRBV29-1|13|few|TRBJ1-2
TGCAGCGTTGCCCCAGGGTCTAACTATGGCTACACCTTC
CSVAPGSNYGYTF
>TRBD2|TRBV18|17|NA|TRBJ2-3
TGTGCCAGCTCATCTCTCTCCGGGACTAGCGCCACAGATACGCAGTATTTT
CASSSLSGTSATDTQYF
>NA|TRBV10-2|15|NA|TRBJ2-7
TGCGCCAGCAGCCAATTGGACAGCGGGCTCTACGAGCAGTACTTC
CASSQLDSGLYEQYF
>TRBD1|TRBV6-5|16|NA|TRBJ2-3
TGTGCCAGCAGTTACTTCGGACAGGGGGCTACAGATACGCAGTATTTT
CASSYFGQGATDTQYF
>NA|TRBV3-1|17|NA|TRBJ2-7
TGTGCCAGCAGCCAAGATCCCCGGCAGGGCGATTTCTACGAGCAGTACTTC
CASSQDPRQGDFYEQYF
>TRBD2|TRBV29-1|14|NA|TRBJ2-7
TGCAGCGTTGCTTTACTAGCGAGACCTTACGAGCAGTACTTC
CSVALLARPYEQYF
>NA|TRBV9|14|NA|TRBJ2-1
TGTGCCAGCAGCGTAGGGGTGGGGGACAATGAGCAGTTCTTC
CASSVGVGDNEQFF
>NA|TRBV3-1|14|NA|TRBJ2-1
TGTGCCAGCAGTCCTAGAGGCCAGTACAATGAGCAGTTCTTC
CASSPRGQYNEQFF
>NA|TRBV6-5|14|NA|TRBJ2-7
TGTGCCAGCAGCCCAAGACAGACCCCCTACGAGCAGTACTTC
CASSPRQTPYEQYF
>TRBD2|TRBV9|16|NA|TRBJ2-1
TGTGCCAGCAGCCCTAGACTAGCGGGAGGGCGGAATGAGCAGTTCTTC
CASSPRLAGGRNEQFF
>NA|TRBV7-2|14|once|TRBJ1-5
TGTGCCAGCAGCGAGGGGACTCTCTCTCAGCCCCAGCATTTT
CASSEGTLSQPQHF
>NA|TRBV29-1|14|NA|TRBJ2-7
TGCAGCGTTGTGAGGGCGTCAGACTCCTACGAGCAGTACTTC
CSVVRASDSYEQYF
>TRBD2|TRBV20-1|16|few|TRBJ2-1
TGCAGTGCTATCCCGACTAGCGGGGGACAATACAATGAGCAGTTCTTC
CSAIPTSGGQYNEQFF
>TRBD1|TRBV11-1|14|NA|TRBJ1-1
TGTGCCAGCAGCTTAGGAGGGGGCCTTGCTGAAGCTTTCTTT
CASSLGGGLAEAFF
>NA|TRBV20-1|16|NA|TRBJ2-3
TGCAGTGCTCAGAACCGGGACCGATATAGCACAGATACGCAGTATTTT
CSAQNRDRYSTDTQYF